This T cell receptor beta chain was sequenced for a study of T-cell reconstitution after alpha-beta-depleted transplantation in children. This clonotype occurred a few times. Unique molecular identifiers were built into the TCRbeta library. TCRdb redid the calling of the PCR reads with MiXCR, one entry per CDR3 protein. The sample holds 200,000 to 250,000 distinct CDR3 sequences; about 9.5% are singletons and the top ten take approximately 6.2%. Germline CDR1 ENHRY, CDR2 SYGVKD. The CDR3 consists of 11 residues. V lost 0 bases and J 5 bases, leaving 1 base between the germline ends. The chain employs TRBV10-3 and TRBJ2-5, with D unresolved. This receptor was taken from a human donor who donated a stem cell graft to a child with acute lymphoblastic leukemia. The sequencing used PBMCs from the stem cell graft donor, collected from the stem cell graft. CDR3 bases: TGTGCCATCAGTGAGTCTGAGACCCAGTACTTC. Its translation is CAISESETQYF.